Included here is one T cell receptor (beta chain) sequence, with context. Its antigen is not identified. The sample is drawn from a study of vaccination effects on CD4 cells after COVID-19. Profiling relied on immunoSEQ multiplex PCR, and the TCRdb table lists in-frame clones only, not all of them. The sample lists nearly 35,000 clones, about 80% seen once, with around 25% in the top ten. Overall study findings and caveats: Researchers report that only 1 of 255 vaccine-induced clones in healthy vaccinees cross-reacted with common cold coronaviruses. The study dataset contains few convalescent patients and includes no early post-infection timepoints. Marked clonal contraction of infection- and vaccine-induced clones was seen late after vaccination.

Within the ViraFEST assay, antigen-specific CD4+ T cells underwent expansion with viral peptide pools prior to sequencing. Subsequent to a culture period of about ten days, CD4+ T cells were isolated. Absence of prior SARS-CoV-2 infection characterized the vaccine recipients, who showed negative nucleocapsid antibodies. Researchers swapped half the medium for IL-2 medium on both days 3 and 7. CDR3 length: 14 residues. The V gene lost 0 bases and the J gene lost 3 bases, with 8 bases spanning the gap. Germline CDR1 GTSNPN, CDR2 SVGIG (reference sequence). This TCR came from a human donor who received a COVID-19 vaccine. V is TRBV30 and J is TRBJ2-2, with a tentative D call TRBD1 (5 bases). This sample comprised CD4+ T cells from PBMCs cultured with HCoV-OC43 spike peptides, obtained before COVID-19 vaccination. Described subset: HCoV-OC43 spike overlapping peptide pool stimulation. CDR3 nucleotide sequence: TGTGCCTGGAGTGTAGGGGCGTACACCGGGGAGCTGTTTTTT. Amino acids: CAWSVGAYTGELFF.